The next 22 T cell receptor beta chains were all read from a single sample in a study of T cell responses to AZD1222 COVID-19 vaccine. Sequencing used immunoSEQ multiplex PCR; TCRdb keeps in-frame clones, though not all of them. The repertoire holds about 110,000 clones, with 85% to 95% as singletons. Specimen: peripheral blood, collected 28 days after the second AZD1222 dose. Receptors originate from an adult who received the AZD1222 COVID-19 vaccine.

The chain employs TRBV5-4 and TRBJ2-5, with 14 bases identical to TRBD2. CDR1 and CDR2 from the germline V gene are SGHNT and YYREEE (reference sequence). CDR3 length: 16 residues. V lost 3 bases and J lost 6; bases outside the gene matches: 7. The chain's CDR3 is CASSSGGLAGVKTQYF. CDR3 bases: TGTGCCAGCAGCTCGGGGGGACTAGCGGGAGTCAAGACCCAGTACTTC.

The chain links TRBV12-3 or TRBV12-4 to TRBJ2-7; TRBD1 matches at 7 bases. V gave up 6 bases and J gave up 3 bases; unmatched junction bases: 5. This CDR3 is built from 13 residues. The CDR3 bases are TGTGCCAGCAGCCCGGGACAGAACTACGAGCAGTACTTC. Its protein product is CASSPGQNYEQYF.

The chain employs TRBV6-5 and TRBJ1-1; D not resolved. Germline values: CDR1 MNHEY, CDR2 SVGAGI. The ends were cut back, 10 bases at V and 1 base at J, with 13 bases in the middle. CDR3 length: 13 residues. CDR3 residues: CATGARRNTEAFF. CDR3 sequence (DNA): TGTGCCACTGGAGCTCGGAGGAACACTGAAGCTTTCTTT.

V gene TRBV13 combines with J gene TRBJ1-1; no definite D call. The CDR3 length is 16 residues. CDR1 and CDR2 (germline): PRHDT, FYEKMQ (reference sequence). Trimming took off 0 bases at V and 1 base at J, with 12 bases between the two ends. The CDR3 DNA reads as TGTGCCAGCAGCTTAGGCCGTATGAGGACGAACACTGAAGCTTTCTTT. It yields the protein CASSLGRMRTNTEAFF.

This chain connects TRBV12-3 or TRBV12-4 to TRBJ1-5; D may be TRBD1 (6 bases). The CDR3 consists of 13 residues. Trimming took 7 bases from V and 5 from J, leaving 12 bases between them. In DNA, the CDR3 is TGTGCCAGCAACAACAGGGCCCATCAGCCCCAGCATTTT. Translated: CASNNRAHQPQHF.

This rearrangement joins TRBV7-9 to TRBJ1-5; no definite D call. Looked up from germline, CDR1 is SEHNR and CDR2 is FQNEAQ (reference sequence). V lost 2 bases and J lost 6, with 14 bases in between. This CDR3 is 15 amino acids long. This chain's CDR3 is CASSLYFGEGQPQHF. In DNA, the CDR3 is TGTGCCAGCAGCTTATATTTCGGGGAGGGTCAGCCCCAGCATTTT.

The V and J genes are TRBV12-3 or TRBV12-4 and TRBJ1-2; maybe TRBD1 (6 bases). This CDR3 comprises 12 residues. V was cut by 3 bases and J by 13 bases, with 15 bases left in between. The chain's CDR3 is CASSFGQFDCTF. CDR3 in DNA: TGTGCCAGCAGTTTTGGACAGTTTGATTGCACCTTC.

V is TRBV10-2 and J is TRBJ2-7; TRBD2 matches 12 bases. The J segment lost 2 bases and the V segment lost 9 bases, leaving 8 bases of the junction unmatched. CDR1 is WSHSY, CDR2 SAAADI, per germline. The CDR3 is 15 amino acids. Here the CDR3 reads CASAELAGGPYEQYF. DNA of the CDR3: TGCGCCAGTGCGGAGCTAGCGGGAGGGCCCTACGAGCAGTACTTC.

V usage is TRBV28 and J usage is TRBJ1-4; D is perhaps TRBD1 (6 bases). There are 14 residues in the CDR3. Trimming took 7 bases from V and 8 from J, leaving 17 bases between them. In germline, CDR1 is MDHEN, CDR2 SYDVKM. CDR3 coding DNA: TGTGCCAGCACCTGGGGGCCAGGGGTCGAAAAACTGTTTTTT. This codes for CASTWGPGVEKLFF.

The V call is TRBV18, the J call TRBJ1-2; 7 nucleotides line up with TRBD1. The CDR3 spans 18 residues. Germline V gives CDR1 KGHSH, CDR2 LQKENI. Trimming cost V 4 bases and J 0 bases; bases outside gene matches: 14. The CDR3 here is CASSLLPVGTDTNYGYTF. For the CDR3, the DNA is TGTGCCAGCTCACTATTGCCCGTGGGGACAGACACTAACTATGGCTACACCTTC.

This clone was seen once. The V and J genes are TRBV19 and TRBJ1-3, with D maybe TRBD1 (5 bases). Per the germline V gene, CDR1 is LNHDA and CDR2 is SQIVND (reference sequence). V was clipped by 7 bases and J by 7 bases, with 14 bases between them. The CDR3 runs to 13 residues. CDR3 coding DNA: TGTGCCAGTATCCCCGGACATAGGAACACCATATATTTT. Its translation: CASIPGHRNTIYF.

This chain joins TRBV5-4 and TRBJ1-1; D unclear. The length of the CDR3 is 15 residues. CDR1 and CDR2 (germline): SGHNT, YYREEE (reference sequence). Trimming removed 2 bases at V and 0 bases at J, with 11 bases between. CDR3 DNA sequence: TGTGCCAGCAGCTTAGATGGGTCCATGAACACTGAAGCTTTCTTT. This codes for CASSLDGSMNTEAFF.

The gene calls are TRBV5-4 and TRBJ1-2, with D hard to call. The CDR3 runs to 15 residues. The V gene lost 8 bases and the J gene lost 6 bases, with 23 bases spanning the gap. Germline V gives CDR1 SGHNT, CDR2 YYREEE (reference sequence). The DNA of the CDR3 is TGTGCCAGTAAGCCGAACAGCCGAACCACTGATGGCTACACCTTC. Translated: CASKPNSRTTDGYTF.

The chain's CDR3 is CASSPGPREGGYTF. CDR3 in DNA: TGTGCCAGCAGCCCCGGACCTCGTGAGGGGGGCTACACCTTC. The chain is built from TRBV5-6 and TRBJ1-2; D perhaps matches TRBD1 (5 bases). Trimming pared 4 bases from V and 8 bases from J, leaving 18 bases between. Germline-derived CDR1 and CDR2 are SGHDT and YYEEEE. CDR3 size: 14 residues.

This clone has just a few counts. The V call is TRBV7-9, the J call TRBJ2-1, with 13 bases fitting TRBD2. The CDR3 spans 16 residues. Germline V gives CDR1 SEHNR, CDR2 FQNEAQ (reference sequence). Unmatched junction bases numbered 13, after V lost 5 bases and J lost 12 bases. CDR3 in DNA: TGTGCCAGCAGCCGATCGGGGACTAGCGGGGTTCAGGGGCAGTTCTTC. Its translation: CASSRSGTSGVQGQFF.

The rearrangement uses TRBV18 and TRBJ1-5, with D perhaps TRBD1 (5 bases). This CDR3 spans 15 amino acids. CDR1 and CDR2 (germline): KGHSH, LQKENI. V was clipped by 2 bases and J by 6 bases, with 14 bases between them. The chain's CDR3 is CASSPTEGRSQPQHF. CDR3 bases: TGTGCCAGCTCACCAACAGAGGGACGCAGTCAGCCCCAGCATTTT.

This chain links TRBV18 with TRBJ2-7; D call uncertain. This CDR3 has 13 residues. V was trimmed by 2 bases and J by 1 base, leaving 6 bases between them. The germline gives CDR1 KGHSH, CDR2 LQKENI. The CDR3 bases are TGTGCCAGCTCACCAAGGGAATCCTACGAGCAGTACTTC. Protein product: CASSPRESYEQYF.

The rearrangement uses TRBV3-1 (or the pseudogene TRBV3-2) and TRBJ2-1, with TRBD2 identical over 10 bases. The J segment lost 10 bases and the V segment lost 2 bases, leaving 8 bases of the junction unmatched. The germline CDR1 and CDR2 sequences are LGHDT and YNNKEL (reference sequence). CDR3 length equals 15 residues. The CDR3 DNA is TGTGCCAGCAGCCAATTTCTAGCGGGAGAGAGCGAGCAGTTCTTC. This codes for CASSQFLAGESEQFF.

V and J are TRBV3-1 (or the pseudogene TRBV3-2) and TRBJ2-2, with D hard to call. The CDR3 extends over 14 amino acids. Germline loops: CDR1 LGHDT, CDR2 YNNKEL (reference sequence). Trimming pared 2 bases from V and 2 bases from J, leaving 6 bases between. The CDR3 DNA sequence: TGTGCCAGCAGCCAAATGTCCAACACCGGGGAGCTGTTTTTT. As protein: CASSQMSNTGELFF.

This chain connects TRBV5-1 to TRBJ2-1; 14 nucleotides match TRBD2. The V gene's germline CDR1 is SGHRS and CDR2 YFSETQ. J was trimmed by 7 bases and V by 3 bases; bases with no gene match: 3. This CDR3 is built from 15 residues. CDR3 protein: CASSWGTSGRNEQFF. Written as DNA, the CDR3 is TGCGCCAGCAGCTGGGGGACTAGCGGGAGAAATGAGCAGTTCTTC.

The V and J genes are TRBV3-1 (or the pseudogene TRBV3-2) and TRBJ2-5, with D tentatively TRBD1 (7 bases). CDR3 length: 15 amino acids. Trimming shortened V by 3 bases and J by 1 base, and 12 bases separated the two germline ends. The V gene's germline CDR1 is LGHDT and CDR2 YNNKEL (reference sequence). The DNA of the CDR3 is TGTGCCAGCAGCCATGGCAGGGGGGCCCAAGAGACCCAGTACTTC. Its translation: CASSHGRGAQETQYF.

This chain uses TRBV5-4 with TRBJ1-6, with 8 bases matching TRBD1. Germline V lookup: CDR1 SGHNT, CDR2 YYREEE (reference sequence). The V segment lost 4 bases and the J segment 9 bases; nucleotides outside the gene matches: 9. There are 15 residues in the CDR3. CDR3 nucleotide sequence: TGTGCCAGCAGCGCAGGCAGGGGGCGGGCTTCACCCCTCCACTTT. Its protein product is CASSAGRGRASPLHF.